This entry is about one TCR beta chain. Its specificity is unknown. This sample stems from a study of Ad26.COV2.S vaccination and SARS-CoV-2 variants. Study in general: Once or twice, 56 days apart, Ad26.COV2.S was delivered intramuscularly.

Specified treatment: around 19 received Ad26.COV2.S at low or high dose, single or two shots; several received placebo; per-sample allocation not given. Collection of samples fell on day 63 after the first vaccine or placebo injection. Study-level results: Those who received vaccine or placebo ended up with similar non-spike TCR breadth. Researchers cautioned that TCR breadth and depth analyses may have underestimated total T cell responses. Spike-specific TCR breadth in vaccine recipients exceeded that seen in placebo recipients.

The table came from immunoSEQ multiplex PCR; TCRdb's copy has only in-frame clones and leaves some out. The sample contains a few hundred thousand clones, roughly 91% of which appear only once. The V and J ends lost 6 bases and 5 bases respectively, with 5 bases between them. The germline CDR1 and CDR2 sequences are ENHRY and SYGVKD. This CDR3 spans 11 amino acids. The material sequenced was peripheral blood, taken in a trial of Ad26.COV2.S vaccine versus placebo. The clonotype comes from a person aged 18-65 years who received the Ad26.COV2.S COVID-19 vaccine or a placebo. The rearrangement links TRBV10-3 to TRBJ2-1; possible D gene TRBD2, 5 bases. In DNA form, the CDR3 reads TGTGCCATCAGGACTAACAATGAGCAGTTCTTC. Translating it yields CAIRTNNEQFF.